This TCR beta chain is drawn from a study of response to subunit inactivated influenza vaccine (dated by TCRdb to between 2018 and 2020). Regarding the research as a whole: Deep quantitative T cell receptor repertoire profiling was used in the study to track responses to a trivalent subunit inactivated influenza vaccine.

Overall study results and their limits: The authors proposed that each seasonal influenza vaccination may bring in only a limited number of new T cells.

The germline V gene supplies CDR1 SGHAT and CDR2 FQNNGV. Between the V and J ends, shortened by 1 base and 4 bases respectively, the junction contains 17 bases. The CDR3 numbers 18 residues from cysteine through phenylalanine. Solely the CDR3 DNA is kept, with 54 bases framed from the first base. Concerning this clonotype itself: This receptor's antigen is unknown. No qualities accompany the bases; no much larger clone lies one base away.

Library preparation was by RT-PCR. The data were produced on an Illumina HiSeq 2500. Clones were called with MiXCR by TCRdb after fastp trimmed the public reads at Q25, and only in-frame beta chains were retained. Merged by CDR3 protein, the rows form single entries marked with the most common genes and DNA. Within this sample are hundreds of thousands of distinct CDR3 sequences, with around 15% of them counted one time only. Roughly 7.6% of the sample is taken by the ten largest. The rearrangement joined TRBV11-2 to TRBJ2-6; perhaps TRBD2 is the D gene, with 5 bases matching. The sample consisted of PBMCs from blood, taken roughly 15 days before vaccination. This TCR came from a man aged 50 to 59 who received an inactivated influenza vaccine. Donor details come from another sample of the same person, matched by shared clones. This receptor has the CDR3 CASSLVPGNSLGANVLTF. The sequence in DNA is TGTGCCAGCAGCTTAGTTCCGGGGAATTCTTTGGGGGCCAACGTCCTGACTTTC.